These 10 T cell receptor beta chains were all obtained from the same sample, sequenced in a study of STAT5B mutations in CD4+ large granular lymphocyte leukemia (dated by TCRdb to 2022 to 2024). The library relied on the immunoSEQ multiplex PCR assay. This is the immuneACCESS table as TCRdb keeps it, with only in-frame sequences that have V and J called. A part of the clones is gone; compared with another copy, unresolved V genes explain less than half, and the rest is unexplained. The sample table records roughly 23,000 clones; around 76% of these occur just once. Clones ranked in the top ten supply 8.6% of the sample. The sample taken for sequencing was CD4+ T cells from blood buffy coats. The receptors come from a human donor in good health.

The rearrangement uses TRBV5-5 and TRBJ2-1, with no clear D. V lost 1 base to trimming and J lost 7 bases, with 12 bases between them. The germline V gene has CDR1 SGHKS and CDR2 YYEKEE (reference sequence). The CDR3 contains 14 residues. CDR3 amino acids: CASSLLVFGNEQFF. The DNA for the CDR3 is TGTGCCAGCAGCTTGCTAGTATTCGGGAATGAGCAGTTCTTC.

The rearrangement uses TRBV28 and TRBJ1-3; 7 positions agree with TRBD1. This CDR3 is built from 13 residues. Per the germline V gene, CDR1 is MDHEN and CDR2 is SYDVKM. The V gene end was trimmed by 10 bases and the J gene end by 8 bases; junction bases not matched to a gene: 11. The CDR3: CAIKGAAGDTIYF. In DNA form, the CDR3 reads TGTGCCATTAAGGGGGCGGCGGGGGACACCATATATTTT.

CDR3 amino acids: CASTLSRDRDHEQYF. The CDR3 DNA is TGTGCCAGCACCCTCTCCCGAGACAGGGATCACGAGCAGTACTTC. The chain carries TRBV28 and TRBJ2-5; 7 positions agree with TRBD1. The end of the DNA is better explained by TRBJ2-7, so the J call may be wrong. Germline CDR1 and CDR2: MDHEN and SYDVKM. The CDR3 covers 15 residues.

The chain employs TRBV18 and TRBJ2-1; 8 bases are shared with TRBD1. The CDR3 contains 16 residues. J lost 4 bases, V lost 3 bases, and 8 bases had no gene match. The germline V gene has CDR1 KGHSH and CDR2 LQKENI. CDR3 sequence (DNA): TGTGCCAGCTCACCCGGACAGGGCGACACTTACAATGAGCAGTTCTTC. It yields the protein CASSPGQGDTYNEQFF.

A single count supports this clone. The V and J genes are TRBV7-9 and TRBJ2-7; TRBD2 matches at 13 bases. CDR1 and CDR2 (germline): SEHNR, FQNEAQ (reference sequence). The junction had 3 bases not matched to a gene; V was cut back by 0 bases and J by 4 bases. The CDR3 sequence is 16 residues long. The CDR3 coding sequence is TGTGCCAGCAGCTTAGCCGGACTAGCGGGAGTTTACGAGCAGTACTTC. Translation gives CASSLAGLAGVYEQYF.

This chain connects TRBV11-2 to TRBJ2-5; no definite D call. The J call may be incorrect, as the DNA end agrees better with TRBJ2-7. Germline V gene lookup returns CDR1 SGHAT and CDR2 FQNNGV. The CDR3 has 16 residues. Here the CDR3 reads CASSLSTTSPSYEQYF. CDR3 DNA sequence: TGTGCCAGCAGCTTAAGTACTACTTCCCCGTCCTACGAGCAGTACTTC.

This chain links TRBV11-3 with TRBJ2-2, with 8 bases that match TRBD1. The length of the CDR3 is 16 residues. V trimming: 1 base; J trimming: 1 base; junction bases outside the gene matches: 2. CDR1 SGHNT and CDR2 YENEEA come from the germline V gene. The chain's CDR3 is CASSLGGTGNTGELFF. The CDR3 DNA follows: TGTGCCAGCAGCTTAGGAGGGACAGGGAACACCGGGGAGCTGTTTTTT.

The rearrangement links TRBV28 to TRBJ2-5, with D tentatively TRBD2 (5 bases). This CDR3 has 14 amino acids. V shed 6 bases and J shed 1 base, with 12 bases lying between them. Germline CDR1 and CDR2: MDHEN and SYDVKM. The CDR3 nucleotides are TGTGCCAGCAGCCGAACTAGGGTCCAAGAGACCCAGTACTTC. Its translation: CASSRTRVQETQYF.

The CDR3 region has the DNA TGCGCCAGCAGCTTGAAGGACAGGGAGGACACCATATATTTT. Encoded protein: CASSLKDREDTIYF. V usage is TRBV5-1 and J usage is TRBJ1-3; the match to TRBD1 covers 8 bases. CDR1 is SGHRS, CDR2 YFSETQ, per germline. CDR3 size: 14 residues. J lost 8 bases, V lost 1 base, and 5 bases had no gene match.

This clone was seen just once. V usage is TRBV5-1 and J usage is TRBJ2-7; 9 bases map to TRBD1. The germline V gene encodes CDR1 SGHRS and CDR2 YFSETQ. This CDR3 has 13 residues. Trimming at V came to 4 bases and at J to 3 bases, leaving 2 bases not matched to a gene. The CDR3 sequence is CASSRDRDYEQYF. CDR3 in DNA: TGCGCCAGCAGCAGGGACAGGGACTACGAGCAGTACTTC.